This TCR beta chain was observed in a study of tumor-infiltrating lymphocytes in primary liver carcinoma. This CDR3 is 16 amino acids long. Trimming left V 4 bases short and J 2 bases short, with 17 bases between. Germline V gene data show CDR1 as MGHRA and CDR2 as YSYEKL. Unsorted whole blood yielded blood RNA, and germline DNA was extracted as well. About 3.7 milliliters of peripheral blood were drawn presurgically. Priming with a constant-region primer yielded TCR beta cDNA from roughly 490 ng total RNA. Three nested multiplex PCR rounds, a slightly modified ARM-PCR method, built the TCR beta libraries. TRBV1-TRBV30 forward primers paired with a C-beta reverse primer drove the first two PCR rounds, about 10 cycles each. MiXCR was run by TCRdb on the multiplex PCR reads, yielding one entry per CDR3 protein. The sample has more than 150,000 distinct CDR3 sequences, over 45% seen once.

The chain uses TRBV4-1 and TRBJ1-1, with D perhaps TRBD1 (5 bases). Specimen: peripheral blood. This TCR was sampled from a man aged 35-49 years with primary liver carcinoma and hepatitis B virus infection. The CDR3 reads CASSRVTGAANTEAFF. The CDR3 DNA sequence: TGCGCCAGCAGCCGAGTCACCGGGGCGGCTAACACTGAAGCTTTCTTT.